The rows below give T cell receptor beta chains drawn from one sample of a study of T cells after posttransplantation cyclophosphamide. The assay was immunoSEQ multiplex PCR, and TCRdb's table has in-frame clones only and misses some. In the table there are tens of thousands of clones, approximately 98% of which are singletons. The sequencing sample was made of naive CD4+ T cells sorted from PBMCs. These receptors originate from a man aged 45-60 years in good health, CMV-negative, and a related stem cell transplant donor. Both conserved end residues are part of each CDR3. The D gene is left open where the match is weak. Only part of the rows carry a size: once, few, many, or a class if the clone is expanded.

cdr3_nt: TGTGCCAGCAGCTTAGGTGGCCAGCCCCAGCATTTT
cdr3_aa: CASSLGGQPQHF
d_call: NA
j_call: TRBJ1-5
clone_size: NA
v_call: TRBV7-6

cdr3_nt: TGTGCCAGCAGTGAAAAATTAGGCTTTCTTGACAGGGTCTACGAGCAGTACTTC
cdr3_aa: CASSEKLGFLDRVYEQYF
d_call: TRBD1
j_call: TRBJ2-7
clone_size: NA
v_call: TRBV6-1

cdr3_nt: TGTGCCAGCAGTACGCGGACAGATCAGGGAACTAAGCAGTACTTC
cdr3_aa: CASSTRTDQGTKQYF
d_call: NA
j_call: TRBJ2-7
clone_size: NA
v_call: TRBV28

cdr3_nt: TGTGCCAGCAGCCTCGGGACAGGGGGCGCGGTTAATGAAAAACTGTTTTTT
cdr3_aa: CASSLGTGGAVNEKLFF
d_call: TRBD1
j_call: TRBJ1-4
clone_size: NA
v_call: TRBV9

cdr3_nt: TGTGCCAGCAGCCGGCCGGAGTCTAACTATGGCTACACCTTC
cdr3_aa: CASSRPESNYGYTF
d_call: NA
j_call: TRBJ1-2
clone_size: NA
v_call: TRBV5-4

cdr3_nt: TGCGCCAGCTCGGCCTTGTCCCAAGAGGCCCAGTACTTC
cdr3_aa: CASSALSQEAQYF
d_call: NA
j_call: TRBJ2-5
clone_size: NA
v_call: TRBV5-1

cdr3_nt: TGTGCCAGCTCACTACAGAGCATCTACGAGCAGTACTTC
cdr3_aa: CASSLQSIYEQYF
d_call: NA
j_call: TRBJ2-7
clone_size: NA
v_call: TRBV18

cdr3_nt: TGCGCCAGCAGCCTAGGACAGGGTGCTAGCTATGGCTACACCTTC
cdr3_aa: CASSLGQGASYGYTF
d_call: TRBD1
j_call: TRBJ1-2
clone_size: NA
v_call: TRBV5-1

cdr3_nt: TGCGCCAGCAGCATGTCTACAGGAGCAACTAATGAAAAACTGTTTTTT
cdr3_aa: CASSMSTGATNEKLFF
d_call: NA
j_call: TRBJ1-4
clone_size: NA
v_call: TRBV5-1

cdr3_nt: TGCGCCAGCAGCTTTATGGAGACCCAGTACTTC
cdr3_aa: CASSFMETQYF
d_call: NA
j_call: TRBJ2-5
clone_size: once
v_call: TRBV5-1

cdr3_nt: TGCGCCAGCAGCCAAGTATGGACAAGGGAAGGCTACACCTTC
cdr3_aa: CASSQVWTREGYTF
d_call: NA
j_call: TRBJ1-2
clone_size: NA
v_call: TRBV4-1

cdr3_nt: TGTGCCAGCAGCCAAGATGGAACGGGATTTAATACGCAGTATTTT
cdr3_aa: CASSQDGTGFNTQYF
d_call: NA
j_call: TRBJ2-3
clone_size: once
v_call: TRBV14

cdr3_nt: TGTGCCAGCAGCTCTTACACCCTTGGGAACACTGAAGCTTTCTTT
cdr3_aa: CASSSYTLGNTEAFF
d_call: NA
j_call: TRBJ1-1
clone_size: NA
v_call: TRBV7-9

cdr3_nt: TGTGCCAGTAGTAGACCGGGACTAGCGGGGACCGGGGAGCTGTTTTTT
cdr3_aa: CASSRPGLAGTGELFF
d_call: TRBD2
j_call: TRBJ2-2
clone_size: NA
v_call: TRBV19

cdr3_nt: TGTGCCATCACGGGGGGGGAGGGAGAGACCCAGTACTTC
cdr3_aa: CAITGGEGETQYF
d_call: TRBD2
j_call: TRBJ2-5
clone_size: NA
v_call: TRBV10-3

cdr3_nt: TGTGCCAGCAGTGACGTCTCGGGGGGTTCAAATGAGCAGTTCTTC
cdr3_aa: CASSDVSGGSNEQFF
d_call: TRBD2
j_call: TRBJ2-1
clone_size: NA
v_call: TRBV25-1

cdr3_nt: TGTGCCAGCAGCCCGGGGATCGTGAACACTGAAGCTTTCTTT
cdr3_aa: CASSPGIVNTEAFF
d_call: NA
j_call: TRBJ1-1
clone_size: NA
v_call: TRBV5-4

cdr3_nt: TGTGCCACCAGCAGAGATTACCCAGGCCCCGGGGAGCTGTTTTTT
cdr3_aa: CATSRDYPGPGELFF
d_call: NA
j_call: TRBJ2-2
clone_size: NA
v_call: TRBV15

cdr3_nt: TGTGCCAGCTCACGACCAGGACAGATCGAAGCTTTCTTT
cdr3_aa: CASSRPGQIEAFF
d_call: NA
j_call: TRBJ1-1
clone_size: NA
v_call: TRBV18

cdr3_nt: TGCGCCAGCAGCTCCGGGGGCGGGGAGCTGTTTTTT
cdr3_aa: CASSSGGGELFF
d_call: NA
j_call: TRBJ2-2
clone_size: NA
v_call: TRBV5-1

cdr3_nt: TGTGCCAGCAGCTTACTCGCGGGGGGGCGAACGATCGATGAGCAGTTCTTC
cdr3_aa: CASSLLAGGRTIDEQFF
d_call: TRBD2
j_call: TRBJ2-1
clone_size: NA
v_call: TRBV7-7

cdr3_nt: TGCGCCAGCAGCTTTGGAGTGGGGAGCTACGAGCAGTACTTC
cdr3_aa: CASSFGVGSYEQYF
d_call: NA
j_call: TRBJ2-7
clone_size: NA
v_call: TRBV5-1

cdr3_nt: TGTGCCAGTAGTATACTAGGTAATGGCTACACCTTC
cdr3_aa: CASSILGNGYTF
d_call: NA
j_call: TRBJ1-2
clone_size: NA
v_call: TRBV19

cdr3_nt: TGTGCCAGCAGCTTAGTCTCCCCCGGGAGAACCGGGGAGCTGTTTTTT
cdr3_aa: CASSLVSPGRTGELFF
d_call: NA
j_call: TRBJ2-2
clone_size: once
v_call: TRBV7-8

cdr3_nt: TGTGCCAGCAGCCCACCGGGACATACCTACGAGCAGTACTTC
cdr3_aa: CASSPPGHTYEQYF
d_call: NA
j_call: TRBJ2-7
clone_size: NA
v_call: TRBV5-8

cdr3_nt: TGTGCCAGCAGCTTCTCCCAGGACGAGCAGTACTTC
cdr3_aa: CASSFSQDEQYF
d_call: NA
j_call: TRBJ2-7
clone_size: NA
v_call: TRBV7-6

cdr3_nt: TGTGCCAGCAGCTTAGGCATAGCGGGCACCTACAATGAGCAGTTCTTC
cdr3_aa: CASSLGIAGTYNEQFF
d_call: TRBD2
j_call: TRBJ2-1
clone_size: NA
v_call: TRBV7-9

cdr3_nt: TGCAGCGTTGTTGTGGCAGGTTCTAACACTGAAGCTTTCTTT
cdr3_aa: CSVVVAGSNTEAFF
d_call: NA
j_call: TRBJ1-1
clone_size: NA
v_call: TRBV29-1

cdr3_nt: TGCGCCAGCAGCCAAGGGCTAGGGACTAGCGGGGACTACGAGCAGTACTTC
cdr3_aa: CASSQGLGTSGDYEQYF
d_call: TRBD2
j_call: TRBJ2-7
clone_size: NA
v_call: TRBV4-3

cdr3_nt: TGTGCCACCAGCCTCAGGGGTAGCGGGGGCCGTAATACGCAGTATTTT
cdr3_aa: CATSLRGSGGRNTQYF
d_call: TRBD2
j_call: TRBJ2-3
clone_size: NA
v_call: TRBV15

cdr3_nt: TGTGCCAGCAGCTCCCGCACCTCGGGGGTTAGCACCGGGGAGCTGTTTTTT
cdr3_aa: CASSSRTSGVSTGELFF
d_call: NA
j_call: TRBJ2-2
clone_size: NA
v_call: TRBV7-2

cdr3_nt: TGTGCCAGCAGCCAAGATTTGGCTAGCGGGGGGGCCTCGCAGTATTTT
cdr3_aa: CASSQDLASGGASQYF
d_call: TRBD2
j_call: TRBJ2-3
clone_size: NA
v_call: TRBV14

cdr3_nt: TGTGCCAGTTCGGTCAGGGGGCCCAACTATGGCTACACCTTC
cdr3_aa: CASSVRGPNYGYTF
d_call: TRBD1
j_call: TRBJ1-2
clone_size: NA
v_call: TRBV19

cdr3_nt: TGTGCCAGCAGTGACCATCCGCTCCTAGCCCCGAACACTGAAGCTTTCTTT
cdr3_aa: CASSDHPLLAPNTEAFF
d_call: NA
j_call: TRBJ1-1
clone_size: once
v_call: TRBV6-4

cdr3_nt: TGTGCCAGCAGCACTGGGAGGGTACACACTGAAGCTTTCTTT
cdr3_aa: CASSTGRVHTEAFF
d_call: NA
j_call: TRBJ1-1
clone_size: once
v_call: TRBV2

cdr3_nt: TGTGCCAGCAGCGTAAGCGGGGACCCCTACAATGAGCAGTTCTTC
cdr3_aa: CASSVSGDPYNEQFF
d_call: TRBD2
j_call: TRBJ2-1
clone_size: NA
v_call: TRBV9

cdr3_nt: TGTGCCAGCAGCCCTAGTTGGCCCAACAGGGGCGGAGAGACCCAGTACTTC
cdr3_aa: CASSPSWPNRGGETQYF
d_call: TRBD1
j_call: TRBJ2-5
clone_size: NA
v_call: TRBV7-9

cdr3_nt: TGTGCCAGCAGCTTAACGGCTAGCGGGGGGTACTACGAGCAGTACTTC
cdr3_aa: CASSLTASGGYYEQYF
d_call: TRBD2
j_call: TRBJ2-7
clone_size: NA
v_call: TRBV11-2

cdr3_nt: TGTGCCAGCAGCTTAGGAAGCGGAGTCTCCTACAATGAGCAGTTCTTC
cdr3_aa: CASSLGSGVSYNEQFF
d_call: NA
j_call: TRBJ2-1
clone_size: NA
v_call: TRBV7-2

cdr3_nt: TGTGCCAGCAGCAAGTACGGGGACTATGGCTACACCTTC
cdr3_aa: CASSKYGDYGYTF
d_call: NA
j_call: TRBJ1-2
clone_size: NA
v_call: TRBV14

cdr3_nt: TGTGCCATCAGTGGGGGGCCCGTGGCTGGAAACACCATATATTTT
cdr3_aa: CAISGGPVAGNTIYF
d_call: NA
j_call: TRBJ1-3
clone_size: NA
v_call: TRBV10-3

cdr3_nt: TGCGCCAGCAGCTTTACTAGACTGAGTAGCACAAATGAGCAGTTCTTC
cdr3_aa: CASSFTRLSSTNEQFF
d_call: NA
j_call: TRBJ2-1
clone_size: NA
v_call: TRBV5-1

cdr3_nt: TGTGCCAGCAGTTCCGACAGGCAAGAGACCCAGTACTTC
cdr3_aa: CASSSDRQETQYF
d_call: NA
j_call: TRBJ2-5
clone_size: NA
v_call: TRBV27

cdr3_nt: TGCGCCAGCAGCCAAGTTTCGGGGGGGGGTCCCTACGAGCAGTACTTC
cdr3_aa: CASSQVSGGGPYEQYF
d_call: TRBD2
j_call: TRBJ2-7
clone_size: few
v_call: TRBV4-3

cdr3_nt: TGTGCCAGCAGCAACCCGGGGTTAGGGTACAATGAGCAGTTCTTC
cdr3_aa: CASSNPGLGYNEQFF
d_call: NA
j_call: TRBJ2-1
clone_size: NA
v_call: TRBV11-2

cdr3_nt: TGTGCCAGCAGCTTCTACAGGAATTCCGGCTACACCTTC
cdr3_aa: CASSFYRNSGYTF
d_call: NA
j_call: TRBJ1-2
clone_size: once
v_call: TRBV5-8

cdr3_nt: TGTGCCATCAACGAGAATTCACCCCTCCACTTT
cdr3_aa: CAINENSPLHF
d_call: NA
j_call: TRBJ1-6
clone_size: NA
v_call: TRBV10-3

cdr3_nt: TGTGCCAGCAGGGTTCAAGACATGACTAACTATGGCTACACCTTC
cdr3_aa: CASRVQDMTNYGYTF
d_call: NA
j_call: TRBJ1-2
clone_size: NA
v_call: TRBV6-4

cdr3_nt: TGTGCCAGCAGTCACGGCGACAGGTCAGAGGAAGCTTTCTTT
cdr3_aa: CASSHGDRSEEAFF
d_call: NA
j_call: TRBJ1-1
clone_size: NA
v_call: TRBV7-2

cdr3_nt: TGTGCCAGCAGTGAACTAGCGGGAGCCGGGACCCAGTACTTC
cdr3_aa: CASSELAGAGTQYF
d_call: TRBD2
j_call: TRBJ2-5
clone_size: NA
v_call: TRBV2

cdr3_nt: TGCAGCGTTGAAGATCAAAGGACAGGCTATGGCTACACCTTC
cdr3_aa: CSVEDQRTGYGYTF
d_call: TRBD1
j_call: TRBJ1-2
clone_size: NA
v_call: TRBV29-1

cdr3_nt: TGTGCCAGTAGTATATTAAGCGACCCTTCCACCGGGGAGCTGTTTTTT
cdr3_aa: CASSILSDPSTGELFF
d_call: NA
j_call: TRBJ2-2
clone_size: NA
v_call: TRBV19

cdr3_nt: TGTGCCACCAGCAATTTAGCAGGGCTCCTCAATCAGCCCCAGCATTTT
cdr3_aa: CATSNLAGLLNQPQHF
d_call: NA
j_call: TRBJ1-5
clone_size: NA
v_call: TRBV15

cdr3_nt: TGTGCCAGCAGCTCCGGACAGGGCAACACCGGGGAGCTGTTTTTT
cdr3_aa: CASSSGQGNTGELFF
d_call: TRBD1
j_call: TRBJ2-2
clone_size: NA
v_call: TRBV7-2

cdr3_nt: TGTGCCAGCAGTGTCGTCGAGGGAGAGACCCAGTACTTC
cdr3_aa: CASSVVEGETQYF
d_call: NA
j_call: TRBJ2-5
clone_size: NA
v_call: TRBV6-1